This T cell receptor (beta chain) was obtained from a study of T cells in women clearing cervical HPV infection. As for the study in general: Controls were women whose single incident HPV16 infection cleared within 12 months without precancer or cancer. Case blood was drawn a median roughly 150 days after lesion detection.

Between the trimmed V and J ends, which lost 4 bases and 5 bases, there was a span of 12 bases. The CDR3 contains 15 residues. Per the germline V gene, CDR1 is SNHLY and CDR2 is FYNNEI. Only in-frame clones appear in the TCRdb table, and some are missing; sequencing was by immunoSEQ multiplex PCR. This table holds fewer than 40,000 clones. Study results and caveats: Cases and controls were distinguished at AUC 0.83 by richness and V genes.

Remarks on this clone: The antigen is not known. The sequenced fragment ends 3 residues before the CDR3 boundary, so the rest is inferred from the germline J gene.

The chain couples TRBV2 to TRBJ1-6; D not certain. What was sequenced was blood buffy coat. The TCR originated in a woman aged 18 to 75 with a cervical HPV16 infection that either progressed to CIN3+ or cleared (not recorded which). The CDR3 spells CASSATQNHNSPLHF. The covered CDR3 bases are TGTGCCAGCAGTGCGACTCAGAATCATAATTCACCC. Full variable domain (rest looked up from reference TRBV2 and TRBJ1-6): EPEVTQTPSHQVTQMGQEVILRCVPISNHLYFYWYRQILGQKVEFLVSFYNNEISEKSEIFDDQFSVERPDGSNFTLKIRSTKLEDSAMYFCASSATQNHNSPLHFGNGTRLTVT.